What follows are 5 T cell receptor beta chains derived from one specimen sequenced in a study of blood T cell repertoires in COVID-19. The assay was immunoSEQ multiplex PCR, and TCRdb's table has in-frame clones only and misses some. The sample contains fewer than 300,000 clones, around nine tenths of which appear only once. Sequencing was performed on peripheral blood. The source is a man in his forties or fifties who had recovered from COVID-19.

The rearrangement joins TRBV6-5 to TRBJ1-2; D not certain. CDR1 MNHEY and CDR2 SVGAGI come from the germline V gene. V was trimmed by 2 bases and J by 3 bases, leaving 10 bases between them. The CDR3 runs 14 residues. CDR3 sequence: CASSYPHTDYGYTF. The CDR3 region has the DNA TGTGCCAGCAGTTACCCCCATACGGACTATGGCTACACCTTC.

The chain has TRBV28 and TRBJ2-5, with a possible D match to TRBD1 (6 bases). There are 14 residues in the CDR3. CDR1 is MDHEN and CDR2 is SYDVKM in the germline V gene. Trimming took off 1 base at V and 4 bases at J, with 10 bases between the two ends. CDR3 protein: CASSLSGVGETQYF. The CDR3 coding sequence is TGTGCCAGCAGTTTATCAGGGGTTGGAGAGACCCAGTACTTC.

The chain couples TRBV5-8 to TRBJ1-5, with 7 bases lining up with TRBD1. Germline V gene data show CDR1 as SGHTS and CDR2 as YDEGEE. CDR3 length: 15 residues. Trimming took 4 bases from V and 0 from J; bases not matched to a gene: 4. The chain's CDR3 is CASSDGQASNQPQHF. As DNA, the CDR3 is TGTGCCAGCAGCGACGGACAGGCTAGCAATCAGCCCCAGCATTTT.

The chain is built from TRBV6-5 and TRBJ1-4, with 7 positions matching TRBD1. This CDR3 has 15 residues. The trim removed 6 bases at V and 7 bases at J, leaving 11 bases unmatched. CDR1 is MNHEY, CDR2 SVGAGI, per germline. The CDR3 nucleotides read TGTGCCAGCAGCCGACAGGGAGGAATTGGTGAAAAACTGTTTTTT. Its translation is CASSRQGGIGEKLFF.

The chain has TRBV6-2 or TRBV6-3 and TRBJ2-5; maybe TRBD2 (5 bases). Per germline, CDR1 MNHEY and CDR2 SVGEGT. Trimming left V 3 bases short and J 7 bases short, with 12 bases between. CDR3 length: 13 residues. The CDR3 DNA reads TGTGCCAGCAGTTATGGGCGGGTCCCGACCCAGTACTTC. Its protein is CASSYGRVPTQYF.